Below, 22 T cell receptor beta chains from the same sample are listed, as sequenced in a study of shared clonotypes between healthy human individuals. Produced via immunoSEQ multiplex PCR; TCRdb's table is partial and in-frame only. The repertoire includes millions of clones, approximately 90% of them detected once, and 0.13% to 0.15% sits in the top ten. The sample was naive CD4+ T cells sorted from blood. The subset here: CD45RA+ positively selected. These receptors all stem from a man younger than 35 in good health.

The chain is built from TRBV5-1 and TRBJ1-4; 9 nucleotides match TRBD1. After removal of 2 bases from V and 3 bases from J, the junction contained 5 bases not matched to a gene. There are 16 residues in the CDR3. Per the germline V gene, CDR1 is SGHRS and CDR2 is YFSETQ. As DNA, the CDR3 is TGCGCCAGCAGCTTAACAGGGGGCGCAGCTAATGAAAAACTGTTTTTT. This gives the protein CASSLTGGAANEKLFF.

V gene TRBV7-8 combines with J gene TRBJ1-4; possible D gene TRBD1, 6 bases. Germline CDR1 and CDR2: SGHVS and FQNEAQ. The germline V and J ends were trimmed by 1 base and 4 bases, with 19 bases remaining between them. CDR3 length: 18 amino acids. The CDR3 sequence is CASSLEVGRGKGNEKLFF. In DNA form, the CDR3 reads TGTGCCAGCAGCTTAGAAGTGGGCAGGGGAAAGGGTAATGAAAAACTGTTTTTT.

V gene TRBV7-8 combines with J gene TRBJ2-3; 10 bases align to TRBD2. Germline loops: CDR1 SGHVS, CDR2 FQNEAQ. The J segment lost 3 bases and the V segment lost 5 bases, leaving 5 bases of the junction unmatched. The CDR3 runs to 15 residues. CDR3 coding DNA: TGTGCCAGCAGCCCAGCGGGGGGGGCGACAGATACGCAGTATTTT. Protein: CASSPAGGATDTQYF.

The chain carries TRBV7-2 and TRBJ2-7; TRBD1 is a possible D gene (5 bases). Per the germline V gene, CDR1 is SGHTA and CDR2 is FQGNSA. V lost 7 bases to trimming and J lost 2 bases, with 15 bases between them. The CDR3 covers 14 residues. CDR3 nucleotides: TGTGCCAGCAACCCCGGAGCAGGGACCTACGAGCAGTACTTC. Its translation is CASNPGAGTYEQYF.

The chain joins TRBV5-1 to TRBJ2-5, with 8 bases identical to TRBD2. CDR1 and CDR2 (germline): SGHRS, YFSETQ. The CDR3 spans 18 residues. J gave up 5 bases and V 6 bases, and 21 bases lay outside the gene matches. The CDR3 sequence: CASNPGPLLAGQRETQYF. For the CDR3, the DNA is TGCGCCAGCAACCCCGGGCCCCTCCTAGCGGGCCAGAGGGAGACCCAGTACTTC.

The chain uses TRBV10-2 and TRBJ1-5; 8 bases align to TRBD1. Germline loops: CDR1 WSHSY, CDR2 SAAADI. The CDR3 length is 14 residues. With V trimmed by 6 bases and J by 9 bases, 10 bases remained unmatched. The CDR3 here is CASSDQGARPPQHF. In nucleotides, the CDR3 is TGCGCCAGCAGCGACCAGGGGGCTCGTCCGCCCCAGCATTTT.

Of note for this clone: Other DNA sequences from this sample encode an identical CDR3 as well. J is TRBJ1-3 and V is TRBV5-1; D perhaps matches TRBD1 (6 bases). The CDR3 is made up of 15 amino acids. The germline V and J ends were trimmed by 0 bases and 3 bases, with 10 bases remaining between them. Germline V lookup: CDR1 SGHRS, CDR2 YFSETQ. CDR3 protein: CASSLAGTSGNTIYF. The CDR3 DNA sequence: TGCGCCAGCAGCTTGGCCGGGACAAGTGGAAACACCATATATTTT.

The gene calls are TRBV27 and TRBJ2-5, with 10 positions matching TRBD2. V gave up 3 bases and J gave up 5 bases; unmatched junction bases: 3. Per the germline V gene, CDR1 is MNHEY and CDR2 is SMNVEV (reference sequence). The CDR3 runs to 14 residues. CDR3 residues: CASSFDSGRETQYF. Written as DNA, the CDR3 is TGTGCCAGCAGTTTTGATAGCGGGAGGGAGACCCAGTACTTC.

The chain carries TRBV11-2 and TRBJ1-3; D is unclear. Germline V gene lookup returns CDR1 SGHAT and CDR2 FQNNGV. The CDR3 extends over 16 amino acids. The V end was cut by 3 bases, the J end by 0 bases, with 12 bases between. CDR3 sequence reads: CASSFSWAASGNTIYF. In DNA form, the CDR3 reads TGTGCCAGCAGCTTTTCTTGGGCCGCCTCTGGAAACACCATATATTTT.

The chain employs TRBV11-2 and TRBJ2-2; 13 bases line up with TRBD2. The trim removed 4 bases at V and 4 bases at J, leaving 3 bases unmatched. CDR3 length equals 16 residues. Germline values: CDR1 SGHAT, CDR2 FQNNGV. The CDR3 nucleotides read TGTGCCAGCAGCTCGGGACTAGCGGGGCCCACCGGGGAGCTGTTTTTT. As protein: CASSSGLAGPTGELFF.

A few counts support this clone. This rearrangement joins TRBV4-3 to TRBJ2-1; the match to TRBD2 covers 15 bases. The germline V gene encodes CDR1 LGHNA and CDR2 YSLEER. This CDR3 spans 20 amino acids. The V and J ends lost 0 bases and 5 bases, in that order; junction bases with no gene match: 11. The DNA of the CDR3 is TGCGCCAGCAGCCAAGATCTCGGCCGGGGACTAGCGGGGGGAGACAATGAGCAGTTCTTC. It yields the protein CASSQDLGRGLAGGDNEQFF.

The CDR3 coding sequence is TGTGCCAGCAGCTTAGGGGCCTCAATTAACTATGGCTACACCTTC. Translated: CASSLGASINYGYTF. The chain couples TRBV7-9 to TRBJ1-2; no firm D call. The CDR3 totals 15 residues. Trimming removed 1 base from V and 1 base from J, with 10 bases in between. Germline V gives CDR1 SEHNR, CDR2 FQNEAQ (reference sequence).

CDR3 nucleotide sequence: TGTGCCAGCAGCTTAGGGACTAGCATGGATACGCAGTATTTT. Translated, it gives CASSLGTSMDTQYF. The chain combines TRBV11-2 with TRBJ2-3; 8 bases are shared with TRBD2. This CDR3 contains 14 residues. Trimming at V came to 1 base and at J to 6 bases, leaving 3 bases not matched to a gene. CDR1 is SGHAT, CDR2 FQNNGV, per germline.

V is TRBV4-1 and J is TRBJ1-5, with D possibly being TRBD1 (6 bases). V was clipped by 4 bases and J by 1 base, with 11 bases between them. The V gene's germline CDR1 is MGHRA and CDR2 YSYEKL. The length of the CDR3 is 15 residues. CDR3 sequence reads: CASSLDRRSNQPQHF. The CDR3 DNA reads as TGCGCCAGCAGCCTAGACAGGCGGAGCAATCAGCCCCAGCATTTT.

The rearrangement uses TRBV5-1 and TRBJ2-7, with 16 nucleotides matching TRBD2. Germline lookup yields CDR1 SGHRS and CDR2 YFSETQ. V shed 5 bases and J 5 bases; nucleotides not matched to a gene: 1. CDR3 size: 14 residues. This CDR3 is CASRGTSGGDEQYF. The CDR3 DNA reads TGCGCCAGCAGAGGGACTAGCGGGGGGGACGAGCAGTACTTC.

The rearrangement joins TRBV6-1 to TRBJ1-6; 7 nucleotides align to TRBD1. Germline CDR1 is MNHNS and CDR2 is SASEGT. This CDR3 comprises 15 residues. Trimming took 5 bases from V and 7 from J; bases not matched to a gene: 8. CDR3: CASSHRQGSNSPLHF. The CDR3 DNA reads as TGTGCCAGCAGTCATAGACAGGGTAGCAATTCACCCCTCCACTTT.

The rearrangement uses TRBV5-4 and TRBJ1-2, with TRBD1 matching 7 bases. The V gene's germline CDR1 is SGHNT and CDR2 YYREEE (reference sequence). V lost 5 bases and J lost 8; bases outside the gene matches: 12. The CDR3 loop spans 14 amino acids. DNA for the CDR3: TGTGCCAGCAGACCGACAGGGACCTCTCCCGGCTACACCTTC. This gives the protein CASRPTGTSPGYTF.

The chain carries TRBV11-2 and TRBJ1-1; no definite D call. This CDR3 is built from 15 residues. Deletions cut 6 bases from V and 5 bases from J, with 19 bases between. Germline lookup yields CDR1 SGHAT and CDR2 FQNNGV. This chain's CDR3 is CASSLSRRAVTEAFF. The CDR3, as DNA: TGTGCCAGCAGTCTTTCCAGGAGGGCTGTGACTGAAGCTTTCTTT. Full variable domain (outside the CDR3, taken from reference TRBV11-2 and TRBJ1-1): EAGVAQSPRYKIIEKRQSVAFWCNPISGHATLYWYQQILGQGPKLLIQFQNNGVVDDSQLPKDRFSAERLKGVDSTLKIQPAKLEDSAVYLCASSLSRRAVTEAFFGQGTRLTVV.

The chain couples TRBV25-1 to TRBJ2-7; a possible D gene is TRBD1 (6 bases). V dropped 8 bases and J dropped 2 bases, with 10 bases sitting between them. This CDR3 region has 12 residues. The germline gives CDR1 MGHDK, CDR2 SYGVNS. This CDR3 reads CASGDTTYEQYF. CDR3 nucleotide sequence: TGTGCCAGCGGGGACACGACCTACGAGCAGTACTTC.

In this sample, this clone turned up once. The V gene is TRBV5-1, the J gene TRBJ1-6; TRBD1 agrees at 9 bases. This CDR3 is built from 15 residues. Germline V gene lookup returns CDR1 SGHRS and CDR2 YFSETQ. J lost 9 bases, V lost 3 bases, and 7 bases had no gene match. CDR3: CASSSGTGTPSPLHF. The CDR3 DNA is TGCGCCAGCAGCTCCGGGACAGGGACCCCTTCACCCCTCCACTTT.

The chain recombines TRBV2 with TRBJ2-2; the D is unclear. Germline V gives CDR1 SNHLY, CDR2 FYNNEI. The CDR3 is 13 amino acids. The V gene lost 7 bases and the J gene lost 1 base, with 7 bases spanning the gap. CDR3: CASTEQNTGELFF. The CDR3, as DNA: TGTGCCAGCACAGAGCAGAACACCGGGGAGCTGTTTTTT.

This clone was counted a single time. The chain joins TRBV15 to TRBJ2-1; D remains ambiguous. V was shortened by 0 bases and J by 11 bases, with 8 bases between the two germline ends. Germline assignment: CDR1 LNHNV and CDR2 YYDKDF (reference sequence). This CDR3 has 12 amino acids. In DNA, the CDR3 is TGTGCCACCAGCAGAGAGCCCTCACAGCAGTTCTTC. Translating gives CATSREPSQQFF.